This T cell receptor beta chain is from a study of blood T cell repertoires in COVID-19. Overall study context: Material from acute and convalescent COVID-19 was sourced from the United States, Italy and Spain.

The V and J ends lost 10 bases and 7 bases respectively, with 17 bases between them. The CDR3 consists of 14 residues. Germline V gene lookup returns CDR1 SNHLY and CDR2 FYNNEI. In the original processing: Researchers report that nucleated cell counts were estimated from reference gene primer amplification. Profiling relied on immunoSEQ multiplex PCR, and the TCRdb table lists in-frame clones only, not all of them. V, J and clone size are those of that table, while D and trimming were read from the DNA. The data hold about 140,000 clones, with around nine tenths observed a single time. The gene calls are TRBV2 and TRBJ1-6; maybe TRBD1 (6 bases). The sequencing sample was made of peripheral blood. The clonotype comes from a man aged 55 to 70 with active or convalescent COVID-19. The CDR3 DNA reads TGTGCCACTACCGGGGGGCAGAAAAATTCACCCCTCCACTTT. Amino acids: CATTGGQKNSPLHF.